The subject of this entry is one T cell receptor (beta chain). The antigen is not known. This sample stems from a study of cytomegalovirus exposure and HLA in healthy donors. Findings and caveats of the study: In an earlier analysis, most TCR beta V segments were productive about 87% or about 30% of the time. Altogether, some 170 TCR beta chains were recorded as cytomegalovirus-associated.

Primers for the PCR totalled 60 Vbeta and 13 Jbeta. Libraries were prepared by immunoSEQ multiplex PCR; TCRdb keeps only in-frame clonotypes and omits some of them. The sample records roughly 180,000 clones, roughly four fifths being singletons. Germline CDR1 SQVTM, CDR2 ANQGSEA. Trimming left V 7 bases short and J 3 bases short, with 9 bases between. This CDR3 comprises 11 residues. Source material: PBMCs. The sequence derives from a female donor in good health and CMV-seronegative. The chain links TRBV29-1 to TRBJ1-2; D gene ambiguous. CDR3 in DNA: TGCAGCGCCCTTCGGGACTATGGCTACACCTTC. Its translation is CSALRDYGYTF.